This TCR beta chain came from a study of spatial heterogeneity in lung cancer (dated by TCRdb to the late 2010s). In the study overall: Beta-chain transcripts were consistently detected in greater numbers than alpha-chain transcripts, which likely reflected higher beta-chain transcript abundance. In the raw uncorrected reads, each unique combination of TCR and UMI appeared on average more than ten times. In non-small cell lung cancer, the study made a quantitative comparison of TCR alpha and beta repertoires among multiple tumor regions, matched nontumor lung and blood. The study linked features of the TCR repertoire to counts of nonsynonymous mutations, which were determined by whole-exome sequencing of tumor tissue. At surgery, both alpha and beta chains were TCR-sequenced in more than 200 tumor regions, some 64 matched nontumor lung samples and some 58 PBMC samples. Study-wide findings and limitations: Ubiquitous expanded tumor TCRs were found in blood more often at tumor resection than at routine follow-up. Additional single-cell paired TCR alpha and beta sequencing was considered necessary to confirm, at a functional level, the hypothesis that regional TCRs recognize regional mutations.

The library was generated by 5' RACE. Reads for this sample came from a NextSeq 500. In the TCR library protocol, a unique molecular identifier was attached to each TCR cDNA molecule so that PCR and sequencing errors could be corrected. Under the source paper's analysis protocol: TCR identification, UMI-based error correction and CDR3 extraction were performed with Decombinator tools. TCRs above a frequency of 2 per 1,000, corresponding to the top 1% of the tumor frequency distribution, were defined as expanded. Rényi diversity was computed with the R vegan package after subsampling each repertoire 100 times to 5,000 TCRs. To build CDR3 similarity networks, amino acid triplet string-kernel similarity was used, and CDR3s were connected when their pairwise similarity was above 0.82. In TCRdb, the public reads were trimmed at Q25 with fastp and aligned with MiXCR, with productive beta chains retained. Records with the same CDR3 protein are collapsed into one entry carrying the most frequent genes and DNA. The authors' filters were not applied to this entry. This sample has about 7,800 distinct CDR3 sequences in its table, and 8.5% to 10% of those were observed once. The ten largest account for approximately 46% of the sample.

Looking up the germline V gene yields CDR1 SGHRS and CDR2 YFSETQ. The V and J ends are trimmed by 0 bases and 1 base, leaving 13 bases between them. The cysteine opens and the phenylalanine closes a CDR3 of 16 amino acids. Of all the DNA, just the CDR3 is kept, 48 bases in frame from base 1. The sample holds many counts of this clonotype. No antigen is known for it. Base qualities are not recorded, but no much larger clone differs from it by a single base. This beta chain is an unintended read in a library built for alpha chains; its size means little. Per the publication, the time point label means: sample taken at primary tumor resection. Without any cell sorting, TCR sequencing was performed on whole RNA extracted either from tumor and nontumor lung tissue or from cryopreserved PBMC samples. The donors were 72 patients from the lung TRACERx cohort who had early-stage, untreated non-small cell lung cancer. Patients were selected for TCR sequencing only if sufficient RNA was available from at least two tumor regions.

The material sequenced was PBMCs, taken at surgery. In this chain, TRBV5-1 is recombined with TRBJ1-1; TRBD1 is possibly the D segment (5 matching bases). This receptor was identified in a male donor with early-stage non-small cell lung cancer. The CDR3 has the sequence CASSLEGTHPNTEAFF. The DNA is TGCGCCAGCAGCTTGGAGGGGACGCACCCGAACACTGAAGCTTTCTTT.